The T cell receptor (beta chain) described here comes from a study of OX40 agonist ivuxolimab in advanced cancers. Study-level results: Partial responders treated at 0.1-3.0 mg/kg exhibited clonal expansion among the lowest measured. Expanded clones were, on average, more numerous among CD8+ T cells than CD4+.

Only in-frame clones appear in the TCRdb table, and some are missing; sequencing was by immunoSEQ multiplex PCR. The sample yields 60,000 or so clones, just under 85% seen once. With regard to this clone: Its antigen is unidentified.

The CDR3 consists of 14 residues. Trimming left V 5 bases short and J 2 bases short, with 13 bases between. Germline V lookup: CDR1 MGHRA, CDR2 YSYEKL. This material consisted of CD4+ or CD8+ T cells sorted from blood, taken in a trial of the OX40 agonist ivuxolimab. The chain has TRBV4-1 and TRBJ2-7; weak D call: TRBD1 (6 bases). This sequence originates from an adult with an advanced solid tumor such as melanoma, head and neck, liver or kidney cancer. The CDR3 protein is CASSFSQGPYEQYF. CDR3 in DNA: TGCGCCAGCAGCTTTAGTCAGGGGCCCTACGAGCAGTACTTC.